The text below deals with one T cell receptor (beta chain). This clone appeared many times. The clone's antigen remains unknown. Base qualities were left out, and no much larger clone turns up one base away. This sample was taken from a study of CD8+ T cells in alopecia areata listed by TCRdb under 2018. Regarding the complete study: Treated patients were enrolled in an open-label pilot trial of oral tofacitinib, 5 to 10 mg twice daily, for moderate-to-severe alopecia areata. Patients stayed on tofacitinib for 6 to 18 months and then had 6 months of follow-up off drug so that delayed response and recurrence could be assessed. The SALT score, which quantifies the percentage of affected scalp surface area, was used to measure disease severity in treated patients. To study T cell clonal expansion in alopecia areata, the researchers applied high-throughput TCRbeta sequencing to both the C3H/HeJ mouse model and human patients. In humans, TCRbeta sequencing was performed on scalp tissue and on sorted CD4+ and CD8+ peripheral blood T cells from healthy controls and from patients with patchy or totalis/universalis alopecia areata. Tofacitinib-treated patients had biopsies at baseline and at 4 and 24 weeks of treatment, with a later scalp biopsy in several patients. Clonality in the scalp was compared among normal scalp (n=4), patchy alopecia areata scalp (n=8), and alopecia totalis/universalis scalp (n=8). The RNA source kit depended on sample type: the PAXgene miRNA kit for fixed scalp, the miRNeasy kit for PBMCs, and the RNeasy kit for mouse skin. immunoSEQ multiplex PCR using 35 Vbeta forward primers and 13 Jbeta reverse primers was used to amplify TCRbeta CDR3 regions.

Results the study describes overall, beyond this receptor: Scalp clonality and the number of expanded CD8+ clones among the top 100 scalp clones were significantly decreased by tofacitinib. Lesional scalp, especially in alopecia totalis/universalis, showed higher clonality and more expanded CD8+ clones than normal scalp, suggesting antigenic drive. Many expanded lesional clones were found to persist in scalp and blood during tofacitinib treatment, and relapse after treatment cessation may be partly explained by this persistence. Because the treated cohort was small and had just a single nonresponder, larger studies are needed to establish links between baseline CD8+ expansion and response. Shared TCR sequences between patients were less evident than in mice, which may be partly attributable to HLA diversity in the patient population. Unlike mouse skin, which is dominated by gammadelta T cells, normal human skin has resident alphabeta T cells that are also sequenced, and this complicates analysis of the scalp TCR repertoire.

Receptors were amplified or captured by the immunoSEQ multiplex PCR assay. RNA was extracted from all samples and reverse transcribed into cDNA as template for TCR sequencing. First-strand cDNA was synthesized with SuperScript III using a 2:1 mix of oligo-dT and random hexamers. A synthetic immune receptor repertoire was used to assess amplification bias, and residual bias was removed computationally. The source study handled its data this way. Raw reads were preprocessed for error removal, and CDR3 was defined according to IMGT conventions as running from the conserved cysteine to phenylalanine. To get clonality, Shannon entropy was normalized by log2 of the number of productive unique TCRs and the result was subtracted from 1. Whether each scalp clone was CD4 or CD8 was inferred by checking scalp TCRbeta sequences against the CD4 and CD8 repertoires from sorted blood. The table was pulled from immuneACCESS by TCRdb, which kept in-frame rearrangements only. Such tables lose some clones; where checked, under half of the loss comes from unresolved V genes, and the rest has no known cause. Clonal size and the V and J genes are those of that table, whereas D and trimming came from the DNA. Counted in this sample were 200,000 to 250,000 clones; less than 75% of them appeared once. Around 1.4% of the sample is taken by the ten largest.

The time point tag for this specimen amounts to: around 29 days on oral tofacitinib. What this sample's treatment or condition label stands for: oral pan-JAK inhibitor, 5-10 mg twice daily. Lesional scalp punch biopsies and peripheral blood were collected from alopecia areata patients. PBMCs were isolated by density centrifugation and stained for CD3, CD4 and CD8, after which CD4+ and CD8+ T cells were sorted on a FACSAria. The material was CD4+ T cells sorted from blood, obtained at week 4, from a patient treated with tofacitinib. The source of this sequence is a human donor with alopecia areata.

Here the CDR3 is given as CASSPRLGAAGNSPLHF. The sequence in DNA is TGTGCCAGCAGCCCAAGGCTCGGGGCGGCGGGGAATTCACCCCTCCACTTT. The rearrangement joined TRBV7-2 to TRBJ1-6, and perhaps TRBD1 as D gene, on 5 matching bases. The V end loses 5 bases and the J end loses 7 bases, and a stretch of 21 bases separates them. From the germline V gene, CDR1 is SGHTA and CDR2 is FQGNSA. The CDR3 contains 17 residues, cysteine and phenylalanine counted. Here the CDR3 DNA is all that survives: 51 bases in frame from base 1.